This TCR beta chain was retrieved from a study of T cell changes during pregnancy in multiple sclerosis. Measured with immunoSEQ multiplex PCR; TCRdb has only the in-frame clones, and not every one. The sample lists 49,000 or so clones, 94% occurring once. V was trimmed by 2 bases and J by 1 base, leaving 21 bases between them. CDR1 and CDR2 (germline): GTSNPN, SVGIG (reference sequence). The CDR3 is made up of 17 amino acids. V is TRBV30 and J is TRBJ2-7; tentatively, D is TRBD2 (6 bases). Sequences were derived from CD8+ T cells from peripheral blood mononuclear cells, sampled before pregnancy. The TCR sequence derives from a female donor with multiple sclerosis, enrolled in a pregnancy study. The CDR3 loop reads CAWSPTGVVRRSYEQYF. The CDR3 DNA follows: TGTGCCTGGAGTCCAACGGGAGTGGTACGGAGGTCCTACGAGCAGTACTTC.